Reported below is one T cell receptor (beta chain). Its antigen is still unknown. This entry belongs to a study of CD8+ T cells in alopecia areata. Study at large: Tofacitinib was taken orally by treated patients, and the dose was 5 to 10 mg twice daily. Findings and limits, study-wide: Among the 100 top clones, expanded CD8+ clones, like scalp clonality, were significantly decreased by tofacitinib.

There are 16 residues in the CDR3. With 4 bases clipped from V and 2 bases from J, the junction kept 10 bases outside the gene matches. Germline-derived CDR1 and CDR2 are SEHNR and FQNEAQ (reference sequence). The sequencing template was cDNA reverse transcribed from extracted RNA. TCRdb keeps only in-frame clones here, not all; method: immunoSEQ multiplex PCR. The data show 180,000 or so clones, approximately 50% seen once. Treatment specified: oral pan-JAK inhibitor, 5-10 mg twice daily. The chain carries TRBV7-9 and TRBJ2-5; 7 bases are shared with TRBD2. The clonotype was recovered from a human donor with alopecia areata. Sample: CD8+ T cells sorted from blood, taken at approximately week 52, from a patient treated with tofacitinib. CDR3 sequence reads: CASSSPSGVIQETQYF. The CDR3 DNA follows: TGTGCCAGCAGCTCGCCCAGCGGGGTAATACAAGAGACCCAGTACTTC.